The source of this T cell receptor (beta chain) is a study of blood T cell repertoires in COVID-19. Study-level information: In each case, the material was cDNA or gDNA derived from T cells, B-cell-depleted T cells, or PBMCs.

As processed by the authors: How many nucleated cells were present was estimated from reference gene primer amplification. The table came from immunoSEQ multiplex PCR; TCRdb's copy has only in-frame clones and leaves some out. That table furnishes V, J and clone size, whereas the DNA furnished D and trimming. The data hold approximately 53,000 clones, with roughly 90% observed a single time. Germline V gene sequence: CDR1 DFQATT, CDR2 SNEGSKA (reference sequence). This CDR3 spans 13 amino acids. With 3 bases removed from V and 5 bases from J, the gap between germline ends came to 13 bases. This receptor was taken from a human donor in a cohort sampled during active COVID-19. The source material was peripheral blood. The chain links TRBV20-1 to TRBJ2-5; possible D gene TRBD1, 6 bases. The CDR3 protein is CSASYRVTETQYF. DNA for the CDR3: TGCAGTGCTAGTTACAGGGTGACGGAGACCCAGTACTTC.